This record concerns one T cell receptor beta chain sequence. Its antigen remains unknown. The protocol was immunoSEQ multiplex PCR, while the TCRdb copy is restricted to in-frame clones and leaves out a portion. There are some 88,000 clones in the sample; 92% occur only once, and roughly 5.2% lies in the top ten. These data come from a study of T cell responses to AZD1222 COVID-19 vaccine. About the study: Pooled in the analysis were second doses at about 4 or about 12 weeks. Points from the study as a whole: Mostly white British, mostly female donors; authors suggested clonal diversity may be underestimated. Baseline seropositivity occurred in only a handful of AZD1222 recipients.

The V gene end was trimmed by 3 bases and the J gene end by 0 bases; junction bases not matched to a gene: 4. In germline, CDR1 is SGHVS, CDR2 FQNEAQ. The CDR3 loop spans 17 amino acids. This sequence was found in an adult in good health. The rearrangement uses TRBV7-8 and TRBJ2-3, with 12 bases aligning to TRBD2. Sequencing was performed on peripheral blood, taken on day 0 of AZD1222 vaccination. As DNA, the CDR3 is TGTGCCAGCAGCTTTCTAGGGACTAGCGGGAGCACAGATACGCAGTATTTT. It encodes CASSFLGTSGSTDTQYF.